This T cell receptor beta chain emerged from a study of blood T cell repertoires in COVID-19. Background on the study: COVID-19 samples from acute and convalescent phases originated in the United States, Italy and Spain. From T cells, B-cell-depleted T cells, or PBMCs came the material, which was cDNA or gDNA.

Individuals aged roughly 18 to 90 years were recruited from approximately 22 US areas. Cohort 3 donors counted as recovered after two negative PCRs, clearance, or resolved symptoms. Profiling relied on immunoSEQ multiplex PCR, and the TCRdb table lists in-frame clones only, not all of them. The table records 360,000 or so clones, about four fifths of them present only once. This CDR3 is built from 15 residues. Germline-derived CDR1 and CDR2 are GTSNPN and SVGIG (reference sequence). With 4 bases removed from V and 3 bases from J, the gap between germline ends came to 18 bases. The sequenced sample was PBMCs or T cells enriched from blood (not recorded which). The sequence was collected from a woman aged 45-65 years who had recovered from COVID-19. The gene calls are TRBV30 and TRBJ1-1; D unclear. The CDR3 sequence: CAWTPIGFRDTEAFF. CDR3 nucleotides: TGTGCCTGGACCCCCATAGGTTTTCGGGACACTGAAGCTTTCTTT.